This paragraph reports one T cell receptor (beta chain). Authors' data handling: Amplified reference gene primers provided the basis for estimating nucleated cell counts. Profiling relied on immunoSEQ multiplex PCR, and the TCRdb table lists in-frame clones only, not all of them. D and trimming come from the DNA, and the V and J calls and clone size come from that table. The sample carries 200,000 to 250,000 clones, 80% to 90% recorded once. The data stem from a study of blood T cell repertoires in COVID-19. Cohorts were assigned according to the clinical history that participants reported. Within 2 weeks before study entry, exposed participants met a COVID-19 case. This clonotype was obtained from a woman younger than 45 who had been exposed to COVID-19. The sample consisted of PBMCs or T cells enriched from blood (not recorded which).

The CDR3 is CSVRARGLNTEAFF. CDR3 nucleotide sequence: TGCAGCGTGCGGGCACGAGGCTTGAACACTGAAGCTTTCTTT. The chain is built from TRBV29-1 and TRBJ1-1; D uncertain. Germline CDR1 is SQVTM and CDR2 is ANQGSEA. V was cut by 6 bases and J by 0 bases, with 14 bases left in between. The CDR3 extends over 14 amino acids.